The sequence of this T cell receptor beta chain was determined in a study of cytomegalovirus exposure and HLA in healthy donors. Germline-derived CDR1 and CDR2 are LGHNA and YSLEER. CDR3 size: 15 residues. V lost 5 bases and J 7 bases, leaving 18 bases between the germline ends. Assay used: immunoSEQ multiplex PCR; TCRdb lists only in-frame clones, some missing. Of under 400,000 clones in the sample, over 75% were seen once. The sequence came from a man aged 25 to 40 in good health and CMV-seronegative. The V gene is TRBV4-3, the J gene TRBJ1-3; D is perhaps TRBD1 (6 bases). The sample taken for sequencing was PBMCs. As DNA, the CDR3 is TGCGCCAGCAGCTATTGGCGGGGGCTCGGGAACACCATATATTTT. Translated, it gives CASSYWRGLGNTIYF.